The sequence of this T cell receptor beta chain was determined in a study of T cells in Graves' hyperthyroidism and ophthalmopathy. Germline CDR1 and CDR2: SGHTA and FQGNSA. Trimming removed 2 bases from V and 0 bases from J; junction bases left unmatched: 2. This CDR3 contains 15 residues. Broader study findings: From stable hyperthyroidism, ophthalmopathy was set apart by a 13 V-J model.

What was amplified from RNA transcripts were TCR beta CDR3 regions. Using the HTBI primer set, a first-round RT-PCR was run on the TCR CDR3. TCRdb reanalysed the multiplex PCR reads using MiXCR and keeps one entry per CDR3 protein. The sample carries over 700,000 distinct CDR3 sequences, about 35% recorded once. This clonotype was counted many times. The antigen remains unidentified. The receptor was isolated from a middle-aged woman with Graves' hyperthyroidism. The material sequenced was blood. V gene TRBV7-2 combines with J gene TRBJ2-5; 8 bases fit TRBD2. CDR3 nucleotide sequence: TGTGCCAGCAGCTTAACTAGCGGCTACCAAGAGACCCAGTACTTC. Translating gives CASSLTSGYQETQYF.